These 29 T cell receptor beta chains share one sample of origin, sequenced in a study of CD8+ T cells in alopecia areata (dated by TCRdb to 2017 to 2018). Receptors were amplified or captured by the immunoSEQ multiplex PCR assay. To provide template for TCR sequencing, every sample had RNA extracted and reverse transcribed into cDNA. The table comes from immuneACCESS by way of TCRdb, which keeps in-frame sequences with V and J called. Part of the clones is missing from these tables; in studies checked, under half for an unresolved V gene and the rest for unknown reasons. A total of 10,000 to 15,000 clones appear in this sample, approximately 71% of them only once. 6% to 7.5% of the sample lies in the top ten. This specimen's time point label, per the study, means: around 4 weeks on oral tofacitinib. The treatment or condition tag for this specimen amounts to: oral pan-JAK inhibitor, 5-10 mg twice daily. Peripheral blood and lesional scalp punch biopsies were obtained from patients with alopecia areata.

This specimen was skin, taken at week 4, from a patient treated with tofacitinib. These receptors all come from a human donor with alopecia areata.

The V call is TRBV20-1, the J call TRBJ2-7; D possibly matches TRBD1 or TRBD2 (6 bases each). CDR3 length: 11 amino acids. Germline V gives CDR1 DFQATT, CDR2 SNEGSKA (reference sequence). The germline V and J ends were trimmed by 4 bases and 4 bases, with 8 bases remaining between them. The CDR3 nucleotides are TGCAGTGCTAAGGGGGGTTACGAGCAGTACTTC. As protein: CSAKGGYEQYF.

The rearrangement links TRBV7-9 to TRBJ2-5, with a possible D match to TRBD2 (6 bases). Germline CDR1 SEHNR, CDR2 FQNEAQ (reference sequence). The CDR3 covers 13 residues. V lost 5 bases to trimming and J lost 4 bases, with 11 bases between them. The CDR3 spells CASSRTNGETQYF. CDR3 DNA: TGTGCCAGCAGCCGGACTAACGGAGAGACCCAGTACTTC.

The gene calls are TRBV11-2 and TRBJ2-3; 11 bases are shared with TRBD2. The J segment lost 1 base and the V segment lost 3 bases, leaving 3 bases of the junction unmatched. The CDR3 has 16 amino acids. Germline CDR1 and CDR2: SGHAT and FQNNGV. CDR3 amino acids: CASSFSGGVGTDTQYF. As DNA, the CDR3 is TGTGCCAGCAGCTTTAGCGGGGGGGTTGGCACAGATACGCAGTATTTT.

This clone was detected only once. V usage is TRBV6-5 and J usage is TRBJ2-2, with a possible D match to TRBD2 (6 bases). Germline V CDR1 and CDR2: MNHEY, SVGAGI. V lost 6 bases and J lost 3, with 11 bases in between. The CDR3 runs to 14 residues. CDR3 region: CASRVPGDTGELFF. The CDR3 DNA reads TGTGCCAGCAGAGTACCGGGGGACACCGGGGAGCTGTTTTTT.

The J gene is TRBJ1-1, the V gene TRBV19; no clear D. CDR3 size: 13 residues. Trimming pared 5 bases from V and 14 bases from J, leaving 21 bases between. Germline-derived CDR1 and CDR2 are LNHDA and SQIVND (reference sequence). CDR3: CASSFRSGSLPFF. DNA of the CDR3: TGTGCCAGTAGTTTCCGCTCCGGGAGCCTCCCCTTCTTT.

The V call is TRBV9, the J call TRBJ1-1, with 9 bases fitting TRBD1. V was pared by 0 bases and J by 6 bases, with 6 bases of the junction left unmatched. The germline V gene has CDR1 SGDLS and CDR2 YYNGEE. The CDR3 sequence is 15 residues long. The CDR3 nucleotides are TGTGCCAGCAGCGTAGGGGACAGGGACTGGGCTGAAGCTTTCTTT. It is translated as CASSVGDRDWAEAFF.

The V call is TRBV6-5, the J call TRBJ1-1; 7 bases map to TRBD1. V shed 1 base and J 1 base; nucleotides not matched to a gene: 3. The CDR3 loop spans 15 amino acids. In germline, CDR1 is MNHEY, CDR2 SVGAGI. The CDR3 loop is CASSYWGQPNTEAFF. The CDR3 DNA sequence: TGTGCCAGCAGTTACTGGGGACAGCCGAACACTGAAGCTTTCTTT.

This chain links TRBV5-1 with TRBJ2-7; 10 nucleotides line up with TRBD2. The trim removed 2 bases at V and 0 bases at J, leaving 5 bases unmatched. CDR3 size: 16 residues. Germline V gene data show CDR1 as SGHRS and CDR2 as YFSETQ. The CDR3 region is CASSFLSGGTSYEQYF. The CDR3 nucleotides are TGCGCCAGCAGCTTCCTTAGCGGGGGGACCTCCTACGAGCAGTACTTC.

V gene TRBV13 combines with J gene TRBJ2-3; D is unresolved. Germline V gives CDR1 PRHDT, CDR2 FYEKMQ (reference sequence). V lost 5 bases and J lost 2, with 8 bases in between. CDR3 length: 13 residues. The CDR3 bases are TGTGCCAGCAGCCCTAGTACCACAGATACGCAGTATTTT. Its translation is CASSPSTTDTQYF.

The chain employs TRBV15 and TRBJ1-1, with D perhaps TRBD1 (5 bases). Trimming pared 1 base from V and 1 base from J, leaving 10 bases between. Germline values: CDR1 LNHNV, CDR2 YYDKDF (reference sequence). There are 15 residues in the CDR3. CDR3 sequence reads: CATSRVARANTEAFF. CDR3 DNA: TGTGCCACCAGCAGAGTGGCCAGGGCGAACACTGAAGCTTTCTTT. The full variable domain, completed using reference TRBV15 and TRBJ1-1, is DAMVIQNPRYQVTQFGKPVTLSCSQTLNHNVMYWYQQKSSQAPKLLFHYYDKDFNNEADTPDNFQSRRPNTSFCFLDIRSPGLGDTAMYLCATSRVARANTEAFFGQGTRLTVV.

V gene TRBV29-1 combines with J gene TRBJ1-1; 8 bases match TRBD1. Germline values: CDR1 SQVTM, CDR2 ANQGSEA. This CDR3 spans 13 amino acids. V lost 6 bases, J lost 3 bases, and 6 bases stayed unmatched. The CDR3 region has the DNA TGCAGCGTCGGACAGGGTTCCCACACTGAAGCTTTCTTT. It codes for CSVGQGSHTEAFF. The full variable domain, completed using reference TRBV29-1 and TRBJ1-1, is SAVISQKPSRDICQRGTSLTIQCQVDSQVTMMFWYRQQPGQSLTLIATANQGSEATYESGFVIDKFPISRPNLTFSTLTVSNMSPEDSSIYLCSVGQGSHTEAFFGQGTRLTVV.

The chain is built from TRBV18 and TRBJ1-4; no firm D call. Germline V gene lookup returns CDR1 KGHSH and CDR2 LQKENI. The V gene lost 6 bases and the J gene lost 6 bases, with 17 bases spanning the gap. The CDR3 runs 15 residues. In DNA, the CDR3 is TGTGCCAGCTCCGCTTCGGTCTCGACCCATGAAAAACTGTTTTTT. It is translated as CASSASVSTHEKLFF.

V and J are TRBV7-2 and TRBJ2-3, with D possibly matching TRBD2 (5 bases). This CDR3 has 17 residues. V was shortened by 1 base and J by 2 bases, with 16 bases between the two germline ends. CDR1 SGHTA and CDR2 FQGNSA come from the germline V gene. The chain's CDR3 is CASSLGVALGTTDTQYF. Written as DNA, the CDR3 is TGTGCCAGCAGCTTAGGGGTGGCACTAGGAACCACAGATACGCAGTATTTT. The complete variable domain, with remaining parts taken from reference TRBV7-2 and TRBJ2-3, reads GAGVSQSPSNKVTEKGKDVELRCDPISGHTALYWYRQSLGQGLEFLIYFQGNSAPDKSGLPSDRFSAERTGGSVSTLTIQRTQQEDSAVYLCASSLGVALGTTDTQYFGPGTRLTVL.

This clone was seen a handful of times. This sequence joins TRBV7-2 and TRBJ2-7, with 8 bases matching TRBD1. This CDR3 has 15 amino acids. Germline trimming cut 1 base from V and 3 bases from J; bases unmatched to any gene: 5. CDR1 is SGHTA, CDR2 FQGNSA, per germline. CDR3 protein: CASSLEGTGFYEQYF. For the CDR3, the DNA is TGTGCCAGCAGCTTAGAAGGGACAGGCTTCTACGAGCAGTACTTC.

This clone was counted a few times. The V and J genes are TRBV27 and TRBJ1-5; tentative D call: TRBD1 (5 bases). The germline V and J ends were trimmed by 3 bases and 7 bases, with 10 bases remaining between them. This CDR3 is built from 13 residues. Germline CDR1 and CDR2: MNHEY and SMNVEV (reference sequence). The CDR3 nucleotides read TGTGCCAGCAGTTTCCAGGGAGGCCAGCCCCAGCATTTT. It is translated as CASSFQGGQPQHF.

A note on this clone: Other DNA sequences in the same sample also yield this CDR3. This rearrangement joins TRBV4-3 to TRBJ1-5; 7 bases are a match to TRBD1. Germline V gene data show CDR1 as LGHNA and CDR2 as YSLEER. The V gene end was trimmed by 0 bases and the J gene end by 4 bases; junction bases not matched to a gene: 3. The CDR3 has 15 amino acids. The CDR3 region has the DNA TGCGCCAGCAGCCAAGAACAGGGGAATAATCAGCCCCAGCATTTT. This codes for CASSQEQGNNQPQHF.

This clone rates as medium-sized (0.01 to 0.1%). The rearrangement links TRBV4-1 to TRBJ2-1, with TRBD2 matching 16 bases. The V segment lost 0 bases and the J segment 10 bases; nucleotides outside the gene matches: 9. Germline CDR1 and CDR2: MGHRA and YSYEKL. The CDR3 is 18 amino acids. CDR3 sequence reads: CASSQDPGLAGGRGEQFF. CDR3 sequence (DNA): TGCGCCAGCAGCCAAGATCCGGGACTAGCGGGGGGGCGAGGAGAGCAGTTCTTC.

In DNA form, the CDR3 reads TGTGCCAGCAGTTGGGGGTGGGCGGGGACCCAGTACTTC. Amino acids: CASSWGWAGTQYF. The chain is built from TRBV27 and TRBJ2-5; the D gene could be TRBD1 or TRBD2 (5 bases each). Germline CDR1 and CDR2: MNHEY and SMNVEV (reference sequence). Trimming pared 4 bases from V and 7 bases from J, leaving 13 bases between. The length of the CDR3 is 13 residues.

The V call is TRBV5-1, the J call TRBJ2-7; D remains ambiguous. V gave up 3 bases and J gave up 3 bases, with 4 bases separating them. The CDR3 contains 11 residues. CDR1 and CDR2 from the germline V gene are SGHRS and YFSETQ. The CDR3 nucleotides read TGCGCCAGCAGCTCGGACTACGAGCAGTACTTC. It yields the protein CASSSDYEQYF.

V gene TRBV10-2 combines with J gene TRBJ2-5, with D possibly called TRBD1 or TRBD2 (5 bases each). This CDR3 is built from 14 residues. Trimming removed 3 bases at V and 4 bases at J, with 12 bases between. Germline V gene lookup returns CDR1 WSHSY and CDR2 SAAADI. CDR3 DNA sequence: TGCGCCAGCAGTGACAGGGAGTTTCGAGAGACCCAGTACTTC. Translated, it gives CASSDREFRETQYF.

V and J are TRBV5-1 and TRBJ2-2; no reliable D call. CDR3 length: 15 residues. From germline, CDR1 is SGHRS and CDR2 YFSETQ. V lost 0 bases, J lost 4 bases, and 10 bases lay in between. The CDR3: CASSLARLGTGELFF. CDR3 nucleotides: TGCGCCAGCAGCTTGGCGCGGCTGGGCACCGGGGAGCTGTTTTTT. Full variable domain (outside the CDR3, taken from reference TRBV5-1 and TRBJ2-2): KAGVTQTPRYLIKTRGQQVTLSCSPISGHRSVSWYQQTPGQGLQFLFEYFSETQRNKGNFPGRFSGRQFSNSRSEMNVSTLELGDSALYLCASSLARLGTGELFFGEGSRLTVL.

The chain has TRBV4-2 and TRBJ2-3; D might be TRBD2 (6 bases). The V end was cut by 4 bases, the J end by 1 base, with 15 bases between. This CDR3 has 16 residues. Per germline, CDR1 LGHNA and CDR2 YNFKEQ. CDR3 protein: CASSPRFSGRTDTQYF. The CDR3 DNA follows: TGTGCCAGCAGCCCCCGGTTTAGCGGTCGCACAGATACGCAGTATTTT.

The chain links TRBV14 to TRBJ1-1; 8 nucleotides line up with TRBD1. Trimming cost V 1 base and J 6 bases; bases outside gene matches: 7. This CDR3 is built from 15 residues. Germline loops: CDR1 SGHDN, CDR2 FVKESK. Here the CDR3 reads CASSQVLGQGAEAFF. DNA for the CDR3: TGTGCCAGCAGCCAAGTTCTCGGACAGGGCGCTGAAGCTTTCTTT.

The J gene is TRBJ1-2, the V gene TRBV27; possibly TRBD1 for D (5 bases). The V gene's germline CDR1 is MNHEY and CDR2 SMNVEV (reference sequence). The CDR3 contains 14 residues. The ends were cut back, 6 bases at V and 7 bases at J, with 18 bases in the middle. For the CDR3, the DNA is TGTGCCAGCAGAGGACCAGGGTTTCAGGGTGGCTACACCTTC. This translates into CASRGPGFQGGYTF.

This chain links TRBV11-3 with TRBJ1-2; D might be TRBD1 (5 bases). Deletions cut 5 bases from V and 0 bases from J, with 16 bases between. Germline V lookup: CDR1 SGHNT, CDR2 YENEEA. The CDR3 contains 16 residues. CDR3 DNA: TGTGCCAGCAGCGCCGAGGGACGCCTAGCTAACTATGGCTACACCTTC. This codes for CASSAEGRLANYGYTF.

The chain recombines TRBV14 with TRBJ2-1; D remains ambiguous. This CDR3 region has 16 residues. Germline values: CDR1 SGHDN, CDR2 FVKESK. V was pared by 0 bases and J by 1 base, with 10 bases between. CDR3 in amino acids: CASSQEVSKSYNEQFF. Written as DNA, the CDR3 is TGTGCCAGCAGCCAAGAGGTGTCAAAATCCTACAATGAGCAGTTCTTC.

The chain combines TRBV2 with TRBJ1-1, with D tentatively TRBD1 (5 bases). The V gene lost 4 bases and the J gene lost 9 bases, with 9 bases spanning the gap. CDR1 and CDR2 (germline): SNHLY, FYNNEI. This CDR3 is built from 11 residues. CDR3 DNA sequence: TGTGCCAGCAGTGTTGGGGGGAAAGCTTTCTTT. It encodes CASSVGGKAFF. Filled out from reference TRBV2 and TRBJ1-1, the complete variable domain reads EPEVTQTPSHQVTQMGQEVILRCVPISNHLYFYWYRQILGQKVEFLVSFYNNEISEKSEIFDDQFSVERPDGSNFTLKIRSTKLEDSAMYFCASSVGGKAFFGQGTRLTVV.

The chain employs TRBV28 and TRBJ1-5, with 8 bases matching TRBD1. V lost 10 bases to trimming and J lost 7 bases; unmatched junction nucleotides: 12. This CDR3 has 14 amino acids. Per germline, CDR1 MDHEN and CDR2 SYDVKM. CDR3: CATGQGELAQPQHF. The CDR3 nucleotides read TGTGCCACCGGACAGGGAGAATTGGCGCAGCCCCAGCATTTT.

The rearrangement joins TRBV4-1 to TRBJ2-1, with TRBD2 identical over 12 bases. The V segment lost 1 base and the J segment 7 bases; nucleotides outside the gene matches: 2. The CDR3 loop spans 15 amino acids. Germline CDR1 MGHRA, CDR2 YSYEKL. This chain's CDR3 is CASSQGLAGANEQFF. CDR3 sequence (DNA): TGCGCCAGCAGCCAAGGACTAGCGGGGGCGAATGAGCAGTTCTTC.